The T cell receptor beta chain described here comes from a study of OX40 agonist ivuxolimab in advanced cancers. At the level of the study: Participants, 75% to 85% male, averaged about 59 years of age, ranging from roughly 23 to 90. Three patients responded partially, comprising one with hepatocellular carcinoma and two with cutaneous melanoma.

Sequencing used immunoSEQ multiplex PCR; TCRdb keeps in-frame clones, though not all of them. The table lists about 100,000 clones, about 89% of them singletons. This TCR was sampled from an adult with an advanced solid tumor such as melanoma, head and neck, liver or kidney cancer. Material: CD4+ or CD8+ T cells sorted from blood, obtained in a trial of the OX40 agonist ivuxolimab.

The CDR3 nucleotides read TGTGCCAGCACGTTCCTAGGGGATTCACCCCTCCACTTT. Translated: CASTFLGDSPLHF. The gene calls are TRBV2 and TRBJ1-6; a weak D match, TRBD1 (5 bases). Germline V gene sequence: CDR1 SNHLY, CDR2 FYNNEI. V lost 7 bases, J lost 8 bases, and 12 bases lay in between. The CDR3 extends over 13 amino acids. Together with reference TRBV2 and TRBJ1-6, the CDR3 gives the full variable domain: EPEVTQTPSHQVTQMGQEVILRCVPISNHLYFYWYRQILGQKVEFLVSFYNNEISEKSEIFDDQFSVERPDGSNFTLKIRSTKLEDSAMYFCASTFLGDSPLHFGNGTRLTVT.